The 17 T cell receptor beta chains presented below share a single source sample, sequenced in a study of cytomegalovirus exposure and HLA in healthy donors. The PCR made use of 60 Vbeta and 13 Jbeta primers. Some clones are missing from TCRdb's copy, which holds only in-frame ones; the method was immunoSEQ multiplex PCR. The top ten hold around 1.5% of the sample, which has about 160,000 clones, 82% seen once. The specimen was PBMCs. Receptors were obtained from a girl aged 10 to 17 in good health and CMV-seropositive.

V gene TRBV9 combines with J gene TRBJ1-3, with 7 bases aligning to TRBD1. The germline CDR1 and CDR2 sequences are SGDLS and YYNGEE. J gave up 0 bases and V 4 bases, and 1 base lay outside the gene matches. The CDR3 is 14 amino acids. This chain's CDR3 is CASSWDSSGNTIYF. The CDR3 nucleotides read TGTGCCAGCAGCTGGGACAGCTCTGGAAACACCATATATTTT.

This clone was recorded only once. The CDR3 reads CASSPQGGQETQYF. The DNA of the CDR3 is TGTGCCAGCAGCCCCCAGGGCGGCCAAGAGACCCAGTACTTC. The chain recombines TRBV7-2 with TRBJ2-5; tentatively, D is TRBD1 (5 bases). Germline V lookup: CDR1 SGHTA, CDR2 FQGNSA. The CDR3 spans 14 residues. With 5 bases removed from V and 1 base from J, the gap between germline ends came to 11 bases. Based on the CDR3 plus reference TRBV7-2 and TRBJ2-5, the full variable domain is GAGVSQSPSNKVTEKGKDVELRCDPISGHTALYWYRQSLGQGLEFLIYFQGNSAPDKSGLPSDRFSAERTGGSVSTLTIQRTQQEDSAVYLCASSPQGGQETQYFGPGTRLLVL.

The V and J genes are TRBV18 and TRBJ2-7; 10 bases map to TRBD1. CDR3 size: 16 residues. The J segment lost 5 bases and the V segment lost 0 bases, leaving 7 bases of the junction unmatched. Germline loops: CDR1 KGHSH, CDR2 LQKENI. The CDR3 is CASSPPTGTGDHEQYF. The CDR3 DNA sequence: TGTGCCAGCTCACCACCTACCGGGACAGGGGACCACGAGCAGTACTTC.

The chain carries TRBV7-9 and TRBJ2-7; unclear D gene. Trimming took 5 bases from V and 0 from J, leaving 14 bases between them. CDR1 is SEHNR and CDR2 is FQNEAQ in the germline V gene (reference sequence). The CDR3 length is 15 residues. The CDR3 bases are TGTGCCAGCAGCCTGGCTGAGCACAGCTCCTACGAGCAGTACTTC. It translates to CASSLAEHSSYEQYF.

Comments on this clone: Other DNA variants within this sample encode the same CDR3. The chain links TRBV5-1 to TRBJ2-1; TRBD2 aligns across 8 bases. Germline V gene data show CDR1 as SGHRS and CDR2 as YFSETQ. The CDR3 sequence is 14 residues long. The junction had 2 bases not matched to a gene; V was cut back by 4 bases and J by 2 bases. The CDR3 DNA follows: TGCGCCAGCAGCGGTAGCGGGGCCTACAATGAGCAGTTCTTC. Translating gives CASSGSGAYNEQFF.

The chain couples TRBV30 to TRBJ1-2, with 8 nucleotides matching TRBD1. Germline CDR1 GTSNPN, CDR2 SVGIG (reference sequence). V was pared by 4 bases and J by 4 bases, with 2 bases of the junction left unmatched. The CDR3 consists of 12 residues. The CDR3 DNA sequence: TGTGCCTGGAACAGGGGGGCCTATGGCTACACCTTC. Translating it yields CAWNRGAYGYTF.

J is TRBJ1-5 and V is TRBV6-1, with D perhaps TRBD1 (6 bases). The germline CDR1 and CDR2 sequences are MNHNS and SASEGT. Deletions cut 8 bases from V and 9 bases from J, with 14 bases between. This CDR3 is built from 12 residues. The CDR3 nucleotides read TGTGCCAGCCAGATCAGGGGACGGCCCCAGCATTTT. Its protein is CASQIRGRPQHF.

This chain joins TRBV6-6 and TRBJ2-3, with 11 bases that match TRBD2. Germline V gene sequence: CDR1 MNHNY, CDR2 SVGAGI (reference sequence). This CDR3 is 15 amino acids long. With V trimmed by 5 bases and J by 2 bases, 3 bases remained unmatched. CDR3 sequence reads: CASSLGLAVTDTQYF. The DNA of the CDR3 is TGTGCCAGCAGTCTGGGACTAGCGGTCACAGATACGCAGTATTTT.

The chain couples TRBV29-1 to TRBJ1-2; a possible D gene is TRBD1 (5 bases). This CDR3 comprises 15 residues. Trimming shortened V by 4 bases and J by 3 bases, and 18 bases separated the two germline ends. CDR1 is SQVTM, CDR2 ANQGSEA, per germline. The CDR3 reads CSVAPLEQVDYGYTF. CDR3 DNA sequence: TGCAGCGTTGCCCCTCTGGAACAGGTCGACTATGGCTACACCTTC.

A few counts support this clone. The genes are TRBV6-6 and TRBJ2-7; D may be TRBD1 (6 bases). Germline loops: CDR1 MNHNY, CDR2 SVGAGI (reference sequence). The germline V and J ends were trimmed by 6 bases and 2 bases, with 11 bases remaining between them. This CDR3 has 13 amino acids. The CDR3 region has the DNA TGTGCCAGCAGGGGGGCAGGGACCTACGAGCAGTACTTC. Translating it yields CASRGAGTYEQYF.

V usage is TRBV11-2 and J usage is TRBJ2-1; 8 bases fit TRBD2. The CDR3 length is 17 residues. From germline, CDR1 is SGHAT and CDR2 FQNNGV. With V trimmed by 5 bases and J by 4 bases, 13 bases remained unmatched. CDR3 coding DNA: TGTGCCAGCAGCCCCCGTCCGGGTAGCGGGAAATACAATGAGCAGTTCTTC. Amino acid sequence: CASSPRPGSGKYNEQFF.

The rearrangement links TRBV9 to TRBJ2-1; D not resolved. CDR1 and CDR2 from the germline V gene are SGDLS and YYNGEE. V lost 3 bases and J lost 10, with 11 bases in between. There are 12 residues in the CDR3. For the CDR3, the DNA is TGTGCCAGCAGCGGCCCCTCTAGGGAGCAGTTCTTC. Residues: CASSGPSREQFF.

The CDR3 reads CAWSASPDFGGFAFF. The CDR3 DNA reads as TGTGCCTGGAGTGCCTCCCCCGACTTCGGGGGGTTCGCTTTCTTT. V is TRBV30 and J is TRBJ1-1, with a tentative D call TRBD1 (5 bases). There are 15 residues in the CDR3. Germline CDR1 and CDR2: GTSNPN and SVGIG (reference sequence). Trimming left V 1 base short and J 11 bases short, with 23 bases between.

The DNA for the CDR3 is TGTGCCAGCAGTTTAGAATCCCCCACAGGTGATTTGAACACTGAAGCTTTCTTT. The encoded protein is CASSLESPTGDLNTEAFF. The gene calls are TRBV27 and TRBJ1-1, with D tentatively TRBD1 (5 bases). V dropped 2 bases and J dropped 0 bases, with 19 bases sitting between them. The CDR3 has 18 amino acids. Germline loops: CDR1 MNHEY, CDR2 SMNVEV (reference sequence).

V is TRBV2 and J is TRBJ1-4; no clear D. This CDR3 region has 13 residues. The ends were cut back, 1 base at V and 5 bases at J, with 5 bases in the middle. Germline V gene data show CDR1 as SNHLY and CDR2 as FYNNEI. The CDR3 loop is CASSEDGNEKLFF. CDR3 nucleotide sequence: TGTGCCAGCAGTGAAGACGGGAATGAAAAACTGTTTTTT.

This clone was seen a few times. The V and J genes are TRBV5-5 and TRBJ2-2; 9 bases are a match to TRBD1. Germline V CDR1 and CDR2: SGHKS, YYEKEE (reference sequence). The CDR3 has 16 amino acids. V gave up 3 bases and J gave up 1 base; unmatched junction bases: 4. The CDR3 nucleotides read TGTGCCAGCAGCTCGGGACAGGGAGGGAACACCGGGGAGCTGTTTTTT. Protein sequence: CASSSGQGGNTGELFF.

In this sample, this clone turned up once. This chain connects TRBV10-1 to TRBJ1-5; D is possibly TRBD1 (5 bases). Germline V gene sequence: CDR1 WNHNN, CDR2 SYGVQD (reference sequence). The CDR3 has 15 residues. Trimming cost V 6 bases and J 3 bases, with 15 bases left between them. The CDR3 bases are TGCGCCAGCAGGTGGTCAGGGTTTACCAATCAGCCCCAGCATTTT. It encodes CASRWSGFTNQPQHF.